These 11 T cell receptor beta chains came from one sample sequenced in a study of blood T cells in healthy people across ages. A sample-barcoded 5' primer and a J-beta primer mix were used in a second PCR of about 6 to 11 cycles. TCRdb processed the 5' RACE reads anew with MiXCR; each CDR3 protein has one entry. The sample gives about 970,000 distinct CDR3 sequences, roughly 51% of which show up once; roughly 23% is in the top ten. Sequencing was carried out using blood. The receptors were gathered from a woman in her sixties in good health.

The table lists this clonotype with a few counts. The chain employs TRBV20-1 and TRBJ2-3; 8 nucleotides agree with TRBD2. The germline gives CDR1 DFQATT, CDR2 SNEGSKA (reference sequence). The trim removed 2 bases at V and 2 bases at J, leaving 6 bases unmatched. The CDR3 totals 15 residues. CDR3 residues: CSARSGGDPTDTQYF. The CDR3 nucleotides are TGCAGTGCTAGAAGCGGGGGAGACCCCACAGATACGCAGTATTTT.

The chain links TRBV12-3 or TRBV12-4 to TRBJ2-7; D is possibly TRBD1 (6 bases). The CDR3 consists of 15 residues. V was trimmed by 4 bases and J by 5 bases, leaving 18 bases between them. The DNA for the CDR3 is TGTGCCAGCAGTTACCGACAGGCCGGTAGGAACGAGCAGTACTTC. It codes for CASSYRQAGRNEQYF.

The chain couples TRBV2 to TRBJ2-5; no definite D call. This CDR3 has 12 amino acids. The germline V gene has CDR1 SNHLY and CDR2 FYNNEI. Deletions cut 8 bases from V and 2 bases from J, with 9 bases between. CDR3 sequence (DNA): TGTGCCAGCGGGTATTTTCAAGAGACCCAGTACTTC. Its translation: CASGYFQETQYF.

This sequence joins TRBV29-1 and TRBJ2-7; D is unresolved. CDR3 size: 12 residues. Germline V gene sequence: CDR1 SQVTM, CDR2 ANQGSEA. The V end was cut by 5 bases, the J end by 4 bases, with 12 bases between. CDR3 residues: CSVRIRSYEQYF. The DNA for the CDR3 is TGCAGCGTTCGCATCAGGAGTTACGAGCAGTACTTC.

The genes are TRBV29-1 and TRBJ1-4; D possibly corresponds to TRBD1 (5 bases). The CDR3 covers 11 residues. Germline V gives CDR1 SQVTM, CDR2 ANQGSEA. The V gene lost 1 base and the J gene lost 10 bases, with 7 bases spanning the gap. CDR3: CSVEARGKLFF. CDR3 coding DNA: TGCAGCGTTGAAGCGAGGGGAAAACTGTTTTTT. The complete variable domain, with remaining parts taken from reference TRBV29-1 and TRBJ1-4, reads SAVISQKPSRDICQRGTSLTIQCQVDSQVTMMFWYRQQPGQSLTLIATANQGSEATYESGFVIDKFPISRPNLTFSTLTVSNMSPEDSSIYLCSVEARGKLFFGSGTQLSVL.

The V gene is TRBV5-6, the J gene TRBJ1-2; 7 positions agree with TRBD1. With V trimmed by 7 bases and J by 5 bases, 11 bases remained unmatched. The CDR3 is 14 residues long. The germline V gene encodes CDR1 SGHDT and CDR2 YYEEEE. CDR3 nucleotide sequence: TGTGCCAGCTACCATACCGGGACAGATTATGGCTACACCTTC. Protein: CASYHTGTDYGYTF.

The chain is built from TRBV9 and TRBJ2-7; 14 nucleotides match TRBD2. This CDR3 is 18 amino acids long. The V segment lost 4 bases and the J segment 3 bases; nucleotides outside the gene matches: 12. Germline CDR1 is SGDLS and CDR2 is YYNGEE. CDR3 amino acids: CASSTPGLAGELDYEQYF. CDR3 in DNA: TGTGCCAGCAGCACACCGGGACTAGCGGGAGAGTTAGACTACGAGCAGTACTTC.

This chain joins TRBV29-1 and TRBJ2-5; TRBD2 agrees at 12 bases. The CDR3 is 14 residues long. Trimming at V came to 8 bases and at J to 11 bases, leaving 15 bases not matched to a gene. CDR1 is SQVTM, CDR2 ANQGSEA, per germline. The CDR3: CSLTTSGSWNEQYF. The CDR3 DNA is TGCAGCTTGACGACTAGCGGGAGTTGGAATGAGCAGTACTTC.

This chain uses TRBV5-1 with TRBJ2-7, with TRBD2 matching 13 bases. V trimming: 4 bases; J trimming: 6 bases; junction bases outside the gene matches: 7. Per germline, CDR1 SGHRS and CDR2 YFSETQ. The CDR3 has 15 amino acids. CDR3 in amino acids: CASSILAGGGVEQYF. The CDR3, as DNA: TGCGCCAGCAGCATACTAGCGGGAGGGGGAGTCGAGCAGTACTTC.

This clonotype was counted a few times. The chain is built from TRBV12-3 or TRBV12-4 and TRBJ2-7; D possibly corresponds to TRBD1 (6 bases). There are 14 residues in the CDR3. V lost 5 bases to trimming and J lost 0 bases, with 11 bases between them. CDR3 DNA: TGTGCCAGCAGTGACGGACAGCACTCCTACGAGCAGTACTTC. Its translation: CASSDGQHSYEQYF.

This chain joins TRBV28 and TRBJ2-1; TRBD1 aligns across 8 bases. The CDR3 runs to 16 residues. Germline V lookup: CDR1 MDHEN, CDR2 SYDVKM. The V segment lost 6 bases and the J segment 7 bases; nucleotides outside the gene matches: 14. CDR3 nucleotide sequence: TGTGCCAGCAGCCCGGCCTCAGGGGGCGCCGTGAATGAGCAGTTCTTC. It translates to CASSPASGGAVNEQFF.